The next 19 T cell receptor beta chains were all read from a single sample in a study of T cell changes during pregnancy in multiple sclerosis. TCRdb's copy holds only in-frame clones and misses some; the assay was immunoSEQ multiplex PCR. The sample holds around 99,000 clones, just under 95% seen once. Specimen: peripheral blood, collected in the third trimester of pregnancy. These receptors originate from a female donor in good health, enrolled as a control in a pregnancy study.

The V and J genes are TRBV2 and TRBJ1-6, with a weak D call TRBD1 (5 bases). Trimming shortened V by 2 bases and J by 7 bases, and 9 bases separated the two germline ends. The CDR3 runs to 14 residues. CDR1 is SNHLY and CDR2 is FYNNEI in the germline V gene. CDR3 sequence reads: CASSERGENSPLHF. The CDR3 bases are TGTGCCAGCAGTGAACGGGGGGAGAATTCACCCCTCCACTTT.

The V call is TRBV2, the J call TRBJ2-3; tentative D call: TRBD2 (6 bases). The V end was cut by 2 bases, the J end by 1 base, with 10 bases between. The CDR3 runs 15 residues. Germline V gives CDR1 SNHLY, CDR2 FYNNEI. The chain's CDR3 is CASSERTGGTDTQYF. The CDR3 region has the DNA TGTGCCAGCAGTGAAAGGACGGGGGGCACAGATACGCAGTATTTT.

The chain carries TRBV6-5 and TRBJ2-7; 8 bases line up with TRBD1. This CDR3 contains 13 residues. Germline V gene lookup returns CDR1 MNHEY and CDR2 SVGAGI. V lost 5 bases and J lost 5; bases outside the gene matches: 5. CDR3 nucleotides: TGTGCCAGCAGTCGACAGGGGAGCCACGAGCAGTACTTC. Translating it yields CASSRQGSHEQYF.

This clone was found once. This sequence joins TRBV6-4 and TRBJ2-1; TRBD2 aligns across 8 bases. V lost 3 bases and J lost 8; bases outside the gene matches: 9. Germline-derived CDR1 and CDR2 are MRHNA and SNTAGT. This CDR3 contains 15 residues. CDR3 bases: TGTGCCAGCAGTGAAAGTAGCGGGGATTTTCATGAGCAGTTCTTC. It translates to CASSESSGDFHEQFF.

In DNA form, the CDR3 reads TGCGCCAGCAGCCTTGAGGGGGGGGGCCCAGGTGGCTACACCTTC. It yields the protein CASSLEGGGPGGYTF. The chain recombines TRBV4-3 with TRBJ1-2; tentative D call: TRBD1 (6 bases). The germline V gene has CDR1 LGHNA and CDR2 YSLEER. The CDR3 totals 15 residues. Trimming pared 4 bases from V and 7 bases from J, leaving 19 bases between.

J is TRBJ2-1 and V is TRBV6-4, with 7 positions matching TRBD2. The V segment lost 6 bases and the J segment 9 bases; nucleotides outside the gene matches: 8. Germline CDR1 reads MRHNA; CDR2 reads SNTAGT. This CDR3 is built from 13 residues. The CDR3 DNA is TGTGCCAGCAGCCTCGGGAGGCTCACTGAGCAGTTCTTC. Protein product: CASSLGRLTEQFF.

The genes are TRBV4-3 and TRBJ2-4; 9 bases agree with TRBD1. The V and J ends lost 1 base and 0 bases, in that order; junction bases with no gene match: 1. This CDR3 has 16 residues. CDR1 is LGHNA, CDR2 YSLEER, per germline. The CDR3 sequence: CASSQGQGVAKNIQYF. In DNA, the CDR3 is TGCGCCAGCAGCCAAGGACAGGGGGTAGCCAAAAACATTCAGTACTTC.

The chain employs TRBV6-6 and TRBJ1-5; the match to TRBD1 covers 9 bases. This CDR3 is built from 16 residues. Germline values: CDR1 MNHNY, CDR2 SVGAGI (reference sequence). Unmatched junction bases numbered 14, after V lost 8 bases and J lost 6 bases. CDR3 coding DNA: TGTGCCAGCCTCAATTTGGGACAGGGAGATGGTCAGCCCCAGCATTTT. It is translated as CASLNLGQGDGQPQHF.

The J gene is TRBJ2-7, the V gene TRBV19; 7 nucleotides align to TRBD1. CDR3 length: 16 amino acids. Germline trimming cut 1 base from V and 5 bases from J; bases unmatched to any gene: 11. The germline gives CDR1 LNHDA, CDR2 SQIVND (reference sequence). In nucleotides, the CDR3 is TGTGCCAGTAGTATAGGTCTGGGACAGCGGTTCGACGAGCAGTACTTC. Its translation is CASSIGLGQRFDEQYF.

The chain joins TRBV5-6 to TRBJ2-1; no clear D gene. The CDR3 contains 14 residues. Trimming shortened V by 2 bases and J by 1 base, and 7 bases separated the two germline ends. Germline V gives CDR1 SGHDT, CDR2 YYEEEE. The chain's CDR3 is CASSFLVSYNEQFF. The CDR3 bases are TGTGCCAGCAGCTTTTTAGTTTCCTACAATGAGCAGTTCTTC.

V gene TRBV5-5 combines with J gene TRBJ1-1, with 9 bases that match TRBD1. Germline V gives CDR1 SGHKS, CDR2 YYEKEE (reference sequence). After removal of 1 base from V and 6 bases from J, the junction contained 10 bases not matched to a gene. The CDR3 runs to 16 residues. CDR3 coding DNA: TGTGCCAGCAGCTTGACCGGACAGGGGCAGGGCGCTGAAGCTTTCTTT. Encoded protein: CASSLTGQGQGAEAFF.

This sequence joins TRBV7-3 and TRBJ2-1; D possibly corresponds to TRBD1 (5 bases). V lost 5 bases to trimming and J lost 0 bases, with 20 bases between them. The CDR3 length is 18 residues. CDR1 and CDR2 from the germline V gene are SGHTA and FQGTGA. CDR3 DNA sequence: TGTGCCAGCAGCAATAGGGGTGGACGCTCGAGCTCCTACAATGAGCAGTTCTTC. This gives the protein CASSNRGGRSSSYNEQFF. Looking up the rest from reference TRBV7-3 and TRBJ2-1 gives the full variable domain: GAGVSQTPSNKVTEKGKYVELRCDPISGHTALYWYRQSLGQGPEFLIYFQGTGAADDSGLPNDRFFAVRPEGSVSTLKIQRTERGDSAVYLCASSNRGGRSSSYNEQFFGPGTRLTVL.

The chain combines TRBV19 with TRBJ2-5; a weak D match, TRBD2 (5 bases). V lost 2 bases, J lost 5 bases, and 9 bases lay in between. The CDR3 is made up of 13 amino acids. Germline V lookup: CDR1 LNHDA, CDR2 SQIVND (reference sequence). CDR3 sequence: CASSIQAGETQYF. CDR3 nucleotide sequence: TGTGCCAGTAGTATACAGGCGGGTGAGACCCAGTACTTC. The full variable domain, with the rest looked up from reference TRBV19 and TRBJ2-5, is DGGITQSPKYLFRKEGQNVTLSCEQNLNHDAMYWYRQDPGQGLRLIYYSQIVNDFQKGDIAEGYSVSREKKESFPLTVTSAQKNPTAFYLCASSIQAGETQYFGPGTRLLVL.

The CDR3 sequence: CASSPGLADEQYF. For the CDR3, the DNA is TGTGCCAGCTCCCCGGGACTAGCTGACGAGCAGTACTTC. The chain links TRBV18 to TRBJ2-7; 9 nucleotides align to TRBD2. Germline V gene data show CDR1 as KGHSH and CDR2 as LQKENI. V lost 6 bases to trimming and J lost 5 bases; unmatched junction nucleotides: 5. This CDR3 is 13 amino acids long.

The chain couples TRBV6-5 to TRBJ1-4; D gene ambiguous. From germline, CDR1 is MNHEY and CDR2 SVGAGI. The CDR3 length is 14 residues. V was trimmed by 5 bases and J by 8 bases, leaving 15 bases between them. The CDR3 DNA follows: TGTGCCAGCAGTCCCTCTTGGGGAGAGGAAAAACTGTTTTTT. Encoded protein: CASSPSWGEEKLFF.

This clone was counted a single time. The gene calls are TRBV2 and TRBJ2-6; 7 nucleotides agree with TRBD1. V lost 5 bases to trimming and J lost 3 bases; unmatched junction nucleotides: 4. The CDR3 is 15 residues long. Germline assignment: CDR1 SNHLY and CDR2 FYNNEI. CDR3 sequence reads: CASSLDRVGANVLTF. The CDR3 DNA sequence: TGTGCCAGCAGTCTTGACAGGGTTGGGGCCAACGTCCTGACTTTC.

V and J are TRBV30 and TRBJ1-1; D unclear. CDR3 length: 10 amino acids. The germline V and J ends were trimmed by 2 bases and 12 bases, with 10 bases remaining between them. Germline lookup yields CDR1 GTSNPN and CDR2 SVGIG (reference sequence). The CDR3 DNA reads TGTGCCTGGAGTACGCGAATTACTTTCTTT. Amino acids: CAWSTRITFF.

The CDR3 sequence is CASSSTNLTEAFF. The CDR3 DNA reads TGTGCCAGCAGCAGCACTAACCTCACTGAAGCTTTCTTT. The chain carries TRBV7-9 and TRBJ1-1; D remains ambiguous. Trimming cost V 5 bases and J 4 bases, with 11 bases left between them. The CDR3 is 13 amino acids. From germline, CDR1 is SEHNR and CDR2 FQNEAQ (reference sequence).

The chain couples TRBV6-4 to TRBJ2-5; maybe TRBD2 (6 bases). The V gene's germline CDR1 is MRHNA and CDR2 SNTAGT. The CDR3 has 16 residues. The V end was cut by 2 bases, the J end by 5 bases, with 18 bases between. The CDR3 reads CASSDVGGALRETQYF. The DNA of the CDR3 is TGTGCCAGCAGTGACGTAGGCGGGGCGCTTAGGGAGACCCAGTACTTC.